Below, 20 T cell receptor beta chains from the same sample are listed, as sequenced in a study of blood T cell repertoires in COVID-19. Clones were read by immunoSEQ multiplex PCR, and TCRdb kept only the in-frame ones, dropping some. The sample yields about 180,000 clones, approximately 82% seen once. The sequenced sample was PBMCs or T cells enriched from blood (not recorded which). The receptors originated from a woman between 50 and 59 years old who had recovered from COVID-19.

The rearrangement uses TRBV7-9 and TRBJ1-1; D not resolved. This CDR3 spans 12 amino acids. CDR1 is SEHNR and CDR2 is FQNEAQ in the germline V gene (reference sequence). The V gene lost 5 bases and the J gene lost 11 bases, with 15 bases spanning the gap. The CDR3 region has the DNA TGTGCCAGCAGCCTGGGTGGAGGATTGGCTTTCTTT. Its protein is CASSLGGGLAFF.

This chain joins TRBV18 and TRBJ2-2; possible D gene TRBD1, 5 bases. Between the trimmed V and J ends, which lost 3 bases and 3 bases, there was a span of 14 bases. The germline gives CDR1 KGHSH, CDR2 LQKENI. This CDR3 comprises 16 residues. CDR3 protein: CASSPHQGGDTGELFF. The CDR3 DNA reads TGTGCCAGCTCACCGCATCAGGGCGGCGACACCGGGGAGCTGTTTTTT.

DNA for the CDR3: TGTGCCACCAGCGGTAGGGGGATGTCCTACAATGAGCAGTTCTTC. Translated, it gives CATSGRGMSYNEQFF. This chain uses TRBV15 with TRBJ2-1, with D tentatively TRBD1 (6 bases). Germline V gene sequence: CDR1 LNHNV, CDR2 YYDKDF (reference sequence). The CDR3 has 15 amino acids. V was trimmed by 5 bases and J by 1 base, leaving 12 bases between them.

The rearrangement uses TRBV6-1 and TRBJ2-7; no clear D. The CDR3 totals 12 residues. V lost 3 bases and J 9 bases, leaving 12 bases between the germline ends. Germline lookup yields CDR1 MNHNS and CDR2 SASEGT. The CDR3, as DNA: TGTGCCAGCAGTGATCGGGTCCCCCGGCAGTACTTC. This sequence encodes CASSDRVPRQYF.

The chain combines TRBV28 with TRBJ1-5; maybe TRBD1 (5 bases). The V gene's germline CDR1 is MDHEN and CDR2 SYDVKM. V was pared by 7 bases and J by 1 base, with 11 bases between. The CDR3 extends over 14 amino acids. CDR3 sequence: CASKGQSSNQPQHF. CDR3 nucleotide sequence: TGTGCCAGCAAAGGACAATCGAGCAATCAGCCCCAGCATTTT.

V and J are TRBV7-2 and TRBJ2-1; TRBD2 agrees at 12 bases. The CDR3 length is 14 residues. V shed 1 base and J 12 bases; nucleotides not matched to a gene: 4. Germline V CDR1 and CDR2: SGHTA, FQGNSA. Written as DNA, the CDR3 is TGTGCCAGCAGCTTAGAGGGGGGACTAGCGGGGCAGTTCTTC. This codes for CASSLEGGLAGQFF.

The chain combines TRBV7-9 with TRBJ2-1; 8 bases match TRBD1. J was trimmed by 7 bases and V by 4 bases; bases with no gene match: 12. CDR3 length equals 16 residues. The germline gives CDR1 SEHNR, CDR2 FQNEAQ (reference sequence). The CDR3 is CASSSRTGSRGNEQFF. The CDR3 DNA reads TGTGCCAGCAGCTCACGGACAGGGAGCCGAGGGAATGAGCAGTTCTTC. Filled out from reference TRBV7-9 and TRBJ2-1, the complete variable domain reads DTGVSQNPRHKITKRGQNVTFRCDPISEHNRLYWYRQTLGQGPEFLTYFQNEAQLEKSRLLSDRFSAERPKGSFSTLEIQRTEQGDSAMYLCASSSRTGSRGNEQFFGPGTRLTVL.

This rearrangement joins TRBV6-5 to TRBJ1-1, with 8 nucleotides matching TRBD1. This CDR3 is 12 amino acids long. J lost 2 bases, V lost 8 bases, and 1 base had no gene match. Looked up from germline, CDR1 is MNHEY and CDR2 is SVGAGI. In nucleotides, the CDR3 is TGTGCCAGCGGACAGGGAAACACTGAAGCTTTCTTT. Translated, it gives CASGQGNTEAFF.

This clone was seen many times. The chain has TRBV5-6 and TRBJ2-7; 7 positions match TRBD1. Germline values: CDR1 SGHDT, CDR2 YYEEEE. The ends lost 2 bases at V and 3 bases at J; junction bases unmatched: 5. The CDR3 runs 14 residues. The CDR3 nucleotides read TGTGCCAGCAGCTTCCGGACAGGACGCTACGAGCAGTACTTC. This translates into CASSFRTGRYEQYF.

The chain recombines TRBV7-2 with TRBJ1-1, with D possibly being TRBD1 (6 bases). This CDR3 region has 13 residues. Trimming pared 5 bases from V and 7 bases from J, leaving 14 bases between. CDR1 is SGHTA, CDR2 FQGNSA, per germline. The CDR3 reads CASSLRQANEAFF. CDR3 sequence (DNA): TGTGCCAGCAGCCTTAGACAGGCTAATGAAGCTTTCTTT.

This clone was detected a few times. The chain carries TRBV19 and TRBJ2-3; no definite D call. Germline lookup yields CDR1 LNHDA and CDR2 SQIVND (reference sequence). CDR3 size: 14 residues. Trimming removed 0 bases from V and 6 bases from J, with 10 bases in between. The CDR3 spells CASSIDLDGDTQYF. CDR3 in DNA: TGTGCCAGTAGTATAGATCTAGACGGCGATACGCAGTATTTT.

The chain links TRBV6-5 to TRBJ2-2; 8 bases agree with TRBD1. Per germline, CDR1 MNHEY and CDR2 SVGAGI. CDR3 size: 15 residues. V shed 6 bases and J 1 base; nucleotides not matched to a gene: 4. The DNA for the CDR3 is TGTGCCAGCAGAGCCGGGACAGGGAACACCGGGGAGCTGTTTTTT. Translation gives CASRAGTGNTGELFF.

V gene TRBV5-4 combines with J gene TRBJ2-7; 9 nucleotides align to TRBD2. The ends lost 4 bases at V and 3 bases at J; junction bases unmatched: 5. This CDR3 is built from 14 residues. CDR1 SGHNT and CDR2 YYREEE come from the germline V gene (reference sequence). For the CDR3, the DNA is TGTGCCAGCAGCGTGCGGGAGGGGAGCTACGAGCAGTACTTC. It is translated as CASSVREGSYEQYF.

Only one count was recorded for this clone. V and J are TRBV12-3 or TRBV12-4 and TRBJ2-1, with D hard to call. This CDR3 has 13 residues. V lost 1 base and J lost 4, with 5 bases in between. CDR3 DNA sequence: TGTGCCAGCAGTTTAGTACGGTACAATGAGCAGTTCTTC. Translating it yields CASSLVRYNEQFF.

The CDR3 protein is CASSYGFTDTQYF. The CDR3 bases are TGTGCCAGCAGCTACGGGTTCACAGATACGCAGTATTTT. The chain has TRBV7-3 and TRBJ2-3, with D unresolved. CDR3 length equals 13 residues. In germline, CDR1 is SGHTA, CDR2 FQGTGA. V dropped 4 bases and J dropped 2 bases, with 7 bases sitting between them.

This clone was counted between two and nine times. The CDR3 DNA follows: TGTGCCAGCAGCTACGCCCAGAAGTCCGGCTACACCTTC. It yields the protein CASSYAQKSGYTF. The V gene is TRBV7-9, the J gene TRBJ1-2, with D unresolved. Germline V gene data show CDR1 as SEHNR and CDR2 as FQNEAQ (reference sequence). The CDR3 is 13 residues long. Trimming stripped 4 bases from V and 8 bases from J, with 14 bases between.

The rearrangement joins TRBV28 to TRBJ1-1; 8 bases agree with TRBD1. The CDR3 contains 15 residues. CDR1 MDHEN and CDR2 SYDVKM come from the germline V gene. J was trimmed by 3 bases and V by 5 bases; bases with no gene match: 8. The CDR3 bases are TGTGCCAGCAGTCCCCCAGGGGGCCTGGACACTGAAGCTTTCTTT. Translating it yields CASSPPGGLDTEAFF.

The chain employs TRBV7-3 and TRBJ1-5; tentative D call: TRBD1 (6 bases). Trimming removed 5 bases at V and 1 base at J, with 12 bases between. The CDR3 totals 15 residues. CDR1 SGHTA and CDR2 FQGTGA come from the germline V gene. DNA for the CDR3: TGTGCCAGCAGCGCAGGGGTCGGCAGCAATCAGCCCCAGCATTTT. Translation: CASSAGVGSNQPQHF.

The chain's CDR3 is CASSVLSGTGGPTNYGYTF. The CDR3 nucleotides are TGTGCCAGCAGCGTGCTAAGTGGGACAGGGGGTCCCACTAACTATGGCTACACCTTC. The chain couples TRBV9 to TRBJ1-2, with 11 bases matching TRBD1. The junction had 12 bases not matched to a gene; V was cut back by 2 bases and J by 0 bases. CDR3 length equals 19 residues. Germline-derived CDR1 and CDR2 are SGDLS and YYNGEE.

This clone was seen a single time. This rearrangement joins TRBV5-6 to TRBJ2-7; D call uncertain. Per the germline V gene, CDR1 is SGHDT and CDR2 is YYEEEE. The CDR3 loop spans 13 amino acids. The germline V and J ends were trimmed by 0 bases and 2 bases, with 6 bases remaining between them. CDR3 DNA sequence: TGTGCCAGCAGCTTGGTATCGGCCTACGAGCAGTACTTC. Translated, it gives CASSLVSAYEQYF.